These 30 T cell receptor beta chains originate from one sample sequenced in a study of cytomegalovirus exposure and HLA in healthy donors. Sequencing was performed with immunoSEQ multiplex PCR; in TCRdb, only in-frame clones are kept and a portion is missing. The sample has about 120,000 clones; over 75% are singletons. Input material: PBMCs. These receptor sequences come from a woman aged 30 to 39 in good health and CMV-seronegative.

The V call is TRBV5-6, the J call TRBJ1-2, with D unresolved. CDR3 size: 15 residues. The germline CDR1 and CDR2 sequences are SGHDT and YYEEEE. Trimming left V 6 bases short and J 4 bases short, with 19 bases between. CDR3 protein: CASTHLPAGVYGYTF. As DNA, the CDR3 is TGTGCCAGCACCCACCTACCCGCAGGCGTCTATGGCTACACCTTC.

Only a few counts were recorded for this clone. The chain combines TRBV19 with TRBJ2-7; D is undetermined. V lost 0 bases and J 3 bases, leaving 9 bases between the germline ends. CDR1 and CDR2 (germline): LNHDA, SQIVND (reference sequence). CDR3 length: 14 residues. Here the CDR3 reads CASSIDAENYEQYF. The CDR3 DNA follows: TGTGCCAGTAGTATAGATGCGGAAAACTACGAGCAGTACTTC.

The chain couples TRBV14 to TRBJ1-4; TRBD1 might be the D (5 bases). Germline CDR1 reads SGHDN; CDR2 reads FVKESK. This CDR3 region has 16 residues. V lost 4 bases and J lost 5, with 17 bases in between. CDR3 sequence: CASSLLPAGPNEKLFF. CDR3 nucleotides: TGTGCCAGCAGCCTCTTACCGGCAGGGCCCAATGAAAAACTGTTTTTT.

This chain joins TRBV2 and TRBJ1-1; possible D gene TRBD1, 5 bases. Germline CDR1 SNHLY, CDR2 FYNNEI. V lost 5 bases and J lost 4, with 11 bases in between. The CDR3 sequence is 13 residues long. CDR3 DNA: TGTGCCAGCAGTCTCCAGGGTCCCACTGAAGCTTTCTTT. It codes for CASSLQGPTEAFF.

This clone is a singleton in its sample. V gene TRBV7-9 combines with J gene TRBJ1-2, with D possibly matching TRBD1 (5 bases). Per the germline V gene, CDR1 is SEHNR and CDR2 is FQNEAQ (reference sequence). CDR3 length: 13 amino acids. Trimming left V 3 bases short and J 4 bases short, with 9 bases between. CDR3 region: CASSLAGFYGYTF. Written as DNA, the CDR3 is TGTGCCAGCAGCTTGGCAGGGTTCTATGGCTACACCTTC.

This chain joins TRBV5-5 and TRBJ1-2; D not certain. The CDR3 totals 13 residues. The germline CDR1 and CDR2 sequences are SGHKS and YYEKEE (reference sequence). With 3 bases removed from V and 4 bases from J, the gap between germline ends came to 10 bases. CDR3: CASSSLGGYGYTF. CDR3 DNA: TGTGCCAGCAGCTCCCTGGGAGGCTATGGCTACACCTTC.

The chain couples TRBV2 to TRBJ1-1; TRBD1 matches 7 bases. The germline gives CDR1 SNHLY, CDR2 FYNNEI. This CDR3 region has 12 residues. Trimming removed 8 bases from V and 0 bases from J; junction bases left unmatched: 0. The CDR3 sequence is CASGQVNTEAFF. The CDR3 DNA reads as TGTGCCAGCGGACAGGTGAACACTGAAGCTTTCTTT.

This clone was counted only a few times. V usage is TRBV5-1 and J usage is TRBJ1-2, with 11 bases fitting TRBD1. This CDR3 region has 15 residues. In germline, CDR1 is SGHRS, CDR2 YFSETQ. V dropped 1 base and J dropped 10; count of bases not matched to a gene: 9. The CDR3 DNA reads as TGCGCCAGCAGCTTGTTCCCCGGACAGGGGGCAGTCTACACCTTC. Amino acid sequence: CASSLFPGQGAVYTF.

The chain joins TRBV29-1 to TRBJ1-2; tentative D call: TRBD1 (6 bases). Germline CDR1 is SQVTM and CDR2 is ANQGSEA. This CDR3 comprises 15 residues. The V end lost 6 bases, the J end lost 1 base, and 18 bases lay between the germline ends. The CDR3 is CSVLTGALDNYGYTF. The CDR3 DNA reads as TGCAGCGTCCTGACAGGCGCCCTCGATAACTATGGCTACACCTTC.

The rearrangement links TRBV7-9 to TRBJ1-6; no reliable D call. This CDR3 region has 16 residues. V was pared by 2 bases and J by 5 bases, with 13 bases between. CDR1 and CDR2 (germline): SEHNR, FQNEAQ (reference sequence). CDR3 sequence (DNA): TGTGCCAGCAGCTTATCGGCAGGTGTTAATAATTCACCCCTCCACTTT. Protein: CASSLSAGVNNSPLHF.

This clone was found a few times. The chain has TRBV6-6 and TRBJ1-1, with D possibly being TRBD1 (6 bases). This CDR3 contains 15 residues. V lost 4 bases, J lost 4 bases, and 16 bases lay in between. From germline, CDR1 is MNHNY and CDR2 SVGAGI (reference sequence). DNA of the CDR3: TGTGCCAGCAGTTCTGGACAGTTTTTAAGCACTGAAGCTTTCTTT. This gives the protein CASSSGQFLSTEAFF.

The CDR3 DNA sequence: TGTGCCAGCAGCTTAGATAGGAGGACAGGGGGAGGCTACACCTTC. This sequence encodes CASSLDRRTGGGYTF. The chain links TRBV7-2 to TRBJ1-2; 10 nucleotides agree with TRBD1. J was trimmed by 8 bases and V by 1 base; bases with no gene match: 7. The CDR3 covers 15 residues. CDR1 and CDR2 (germline): SGHTA, FQGNSA. Drawing the rest from reference TRBV7-2 and TRBJ1-2, the complete variable domain is GAGVSQSPSNKVTEKGKDVELRCDPISGHTALYWYRQSLGQGLEFLIYFQGNSAPDKSGLPSDRFSAERTGGSVSTLTIQRTQQEDSAVYLCASSLDRRTGGGYTFGSGTRLTVV.

The chain couples TRBV19 to TRBJ2-3; a possible D gene is TRBD2 (5 bases). This CDR3 has 16 amino acids. Germline-derived CDR1 and CDR2 are LNHDA and SQIVND (reference sequence). Trimming left V 5 bases short and J 0 bases short, with 15 bases between. In DNA form, the CDR3 reads TGTGCCAGTAGTGGGTCGGGAACCGTAAGCACAGATACGCAGTATTTT. Protein sequence: CASSGSGTVSTDTQYF.

This clone showed up just a few times. V is TRBV10-3 and J is TRBJ2-4, with 9 bases that match TRBD1. The CDR3 totals 15 residues. The V gene end was trimmed by 6 bases and the J gene end by 6 bases; junction bases not matched to a gene: 9. The V gene's germline CDR1 is ENHRY and CDR2 SYGVKD. The CDR3 DNA reads as TGTGCCATCAGAGACACAGGGGGCGCCGGAAACATTCAGTACTTC. Translated: CAIRDTGGAGNIQYF.

The chain carries TRBV30 and TRBJ2-1; the D gene is possibly TRBD1 (5 bases). This CDR3 is 11 amino acids long. The germline V and J ends were trimmed by 0 bases and 12 bases, with 9 bases remaining between them. Per the germline V gene, CDR1 is GTSNPN and CDR2 is SVGIG (reference sequence). The CDR3 here is CAWSVQVVQFF. CDR3 coding DNA: TGTGCCTGGAGTGTACAGGTTGTGCAGTTCTTC.

This clone appeared once. The rearrangement uses TRBV2 and TRBJ1-3, with 7 bases that match TRBD1. The CDR3 totals 13 residues. CDR1 SNHLY and CDR2 FYNNEI come from the germline V gene. The V gene end was trimmed by 9 bases and the J gene end by 4 bases; junction bases not matched to a gene: 6. CDR3 in DNA: TGTGCCAGAGGGGACAGTGTCGGAAACACCATATATTTT. Its protein product is CARGDSVGNTIYF.

V and J are TRBV5-1 and TRBJ2-7, with 11 bases fitting TRBD2. V lost 6 bases to trimming and J lost 0 bases; unmatched junction nucleotides: 2. This CDR3 spans 14 amino acids. Germline CDR1 SGHRS, CDR2 YFSETQ. The DNA for the CDR3 is TGCGCCAGCAAAACTAGCGGGGGCTCCTACGAGCAGTACTTC. Translating gives CASKTSGGSYEQYF.

This clone was counted a single time. The chain joins TRBV2 to TRBJ1-3; D gene ambiguous. V was cut by 6 bases and J by 4 bases, with 10 bases left in between. The CDR3 sequence is 13 residues long. Germline V lookup: CDR1 SNHLY, CDR2 FYNNEI. The CDR3 nucleotides are TGTGCCAGCAGCCTATCCTACGGAAACACCATATATTTT. Translating it yields CASSLSYGNTIYF.

V usage is TRBV13 and J usage is TRBJ2-3, with TRBD1 identical over 9 bases. The CDR3 totals 14 residues. Losses at the gene ends were 5 bases for V and 6 bases for J; bases not matched to a gene: 6. Germline CDR1 reads PRHDT; CDR2 reads FYEKMQ (reference sequence). The CDR3 coding sequence is TGTGCCAGCAGCCCGGGACAGGGAGGTGATACGCAGTATTTT. It is translated as CASSPGQGGDTQYF.

The V gene is TRBV7-6, the J gene TRBJ2-1, with D maybe TRBD2 (7 bases). This CDR3 is built from 16 residues. CDR1 is SGHVS and CDR2 is FNYEAQ in the germline V gene. V dropped 1 base and J dropped 2 bases, with 12 bases sitting between them. In DNA form, the CDR3 reads TGTGCCAGCAGCTTAGTAGGGGGGGGGACCTACAATGAGCAGTTCTTC. Translating it yields CASSLVGGGTYNEQFF.

V usage is TRBV11-2 and J usage is TRBJ1-6; D unresolved. Germline V CDR1 and CDR2: SGHAT, FQNNGV. Between the trimmed V and J ends, which lost 5 bases and 6 bases, there was a span of 26 bases. The CDR3 runs 19 residues. CDR3 region: CASSQLAPRSPPLNSPLHF. DNA for the CDR3: TGTGCCAGCAGCCAACTCGCCCCCCGTAGCCCCCCTCTTAATTCACCCCTCCACTTT.

The V gene is TRBV25-1, the J gene TRBJ2-7; 11 nucleotides agree with TRBD2. Germline assignment: CDR1 MGHDK and CDR2 SYGVNS. The CDR3 totals 15 residues. The V segment lost 2 bases and the J segment 4 bases; nucleotides outside the gene matches: 4. CDR3 in amino acids: CASSELAGGRYEQYF. In DNA form, the CDR3 reads TGTGCCAGCAGTGAACTAGCGGGGGGTAGGTACGAGCAGTACTTC.

Here the CDR3 DNA reads TGTGCCTGGAGCAAACATTATACCGGGACTAGCGGGGGGGCCGAAGGGGCCAACGTCCTGACTTTC. Residues: CAWSKHYTGTSGGAEGANVLTF. The chain joins TRBV30 to TRBJ2-6; 16 nucleotides line up with TRBD2. The CDR3 runs 22 residues. The trim removed 3 bases at V and 4 bases at J, leaving 18 bases unmatched. Germline lookup yields CDR1 GTSNPN and CDR2 SVGIG (reference sequence).

The chain couples TRBV2 to TRBJ2-1; 9 bases agree with TRBD1. V gave up 6 bases and J gave up 4 bases; unmatched junction bases: 4. From germline, CDR1 is SNHLY and CDR2 FYNNEI. CDR3 length equals 14 residues. CDR3 sequence: CASRGQGKYNEQFF. The CDR3 DNA sequence: TGTGCCAGCAGGGGACAGGGAAAATACAATGAGCAGTTCTTC.

The chain combines TRBV29-1 with TRBJ1-1, with 8 bases matching TRBD1. CDR1 and CDR2 (germline): SQVTM, ANQGSEA. With 4 bases clipped from V and 5 bases from J, the junction kept 3 bases outside the gene matches. The CDR3 contains 12 residues. In DNA form, the CDR3 reads TGCAGCGTTGCAGGGGGCAGGACTGAAGCTTTCTTT. Translated, it gives CSVAGGRTEAFF.

The J gene is TRBJ1-5, the V gene TRBV5-8, with D uncertain. This CDR3 region has 15 residues. Germline V lookup: CDR1 SGHTS, CDR2 YDEGEE. Trimming removed 0 bases at V and 2 bases at J, with 9 bases between. The CDR3 DNA reads as TGTGCCAGCAGCTTGGCGATGGGAGGCAATCAGCCCCAGCATTTT. Its translation: CASSLAMGGNQPQHF.

This clone was counted only a few times. CDR3 protein: CAWSSGQGVMNTEAFF. CDR3 nucleotides: TGTGCCTGGAGTTCCGGACAGGGAGTCATGAACACTGAAGCTTTCTTT. The V gene is TRBV30, the J gene TRBJ1-1, with TRBD1 matching over 8 bases. The germline CDR1 and CDR2 sequences are GTSNPN and SVGIG (reference sequence). This CDR3 region has 16 residues. Trimming cost V 2 bases and J 0 bases; bases outside gene matches: 8.

This rearrangement joins TRBV15 to TRBJ2-1; TRBD1 is a possible D gene (5 bases). This CDR3 comprises 14 residues. The V gene's germline CDR1 is LNHNV and CDR2 YYDKDF (reference sequence). V was shortened by 1 base and J by 8 bases, with 12 bases between the two germline ends. CDR3 nucleotides: TGTGCCACCAGCAGAGGGCAGGGTGGTGATGAGCAGTTCTTC. This sequence encodes CATSRGQGGDEQFF. Variable domain in full (rest from reference TRBV15 and TRBJ2-1): DAMVIQNPRYQVTQFGKPVTLSCSQTLNHNVMYWYQQKSSQAPKLLFHYYDKDFNNEADTPDNFQSRRPNTSFCFLDIRSPGLGDTAMYLCATSRGQGGDEQFFGPGTRLTVL.

This clone was seen just once. The chain uses TRBV19 and TRBJ1-3, with D perhaps matching TRBD1 (5 bases). The germline V gene encodes CDR1 LNHDA and CDR2 SQIVND (reference sequence). The CDR3 runs 14 residues. Trimming removed 7 bases from V and 7 bases from J, with 17 bases in between. The CDR3 loop reads CASIDSLGRNTIYF. The CDR3 coding sequence is TGTGCCAGTATTGACAGCCTCGGGCGGAACACCATATATTTT.

The gene calls are TRBV27 and TRBJ2-1; D is ambiguous. CDR1 is MNHEY, CDR2 SMNVEV, per germline (reference sequence). This CDR3 spans 15 amino acids. Trimming pared 2 bases from V and 4 bases from J, leaving 12 bases between. In DNA form, the CDR3 reads TGTGCCAGCAGTTTAACGACACCCATATACAATGAGCAGTTCTTC. Its translation: CASSLTTPIYNEQFF.